The table lists the clone carrying this T cell receptor (beta chain) with a few counts. The antigen is undetermined. The germline V gene encodes CDR1 SNHLY and CDR2 FYNNEI. The V gene lost 1 base and the J gene lost 2 bases, with 6 bases spanning the gap. The CDR3 spans 14 residues. This sample was included in a study of CD8 T cells in ankylosing spondylitis. Findings and caveats of the study: Seemingly distinctive of ankylosing spondylitis blood was a TCR beta motif formed by eight highly homologous variants.

TCRdb analysed the 5' RACE reads with MiXCR anew, one entry per CDR3 protein. The sample has 100,000 or so distinct CDR3 sequences, about 8.3% seen once. The TCR comes from a male donor with ankylosing spondylitis. V gene TRBV2 combines with J gene TRBJ1-5; D not resolved. The material sequenced was blood, either unsorted or a sorted T cell fraction (not recorded which). The CDR3 loop reads CASSEGRGNQPQHF. The CDR3 DNA sequence: TGTGCCAGCAGTGAAGGTCGGGGCAATCAGCCCCAGCATTTT.